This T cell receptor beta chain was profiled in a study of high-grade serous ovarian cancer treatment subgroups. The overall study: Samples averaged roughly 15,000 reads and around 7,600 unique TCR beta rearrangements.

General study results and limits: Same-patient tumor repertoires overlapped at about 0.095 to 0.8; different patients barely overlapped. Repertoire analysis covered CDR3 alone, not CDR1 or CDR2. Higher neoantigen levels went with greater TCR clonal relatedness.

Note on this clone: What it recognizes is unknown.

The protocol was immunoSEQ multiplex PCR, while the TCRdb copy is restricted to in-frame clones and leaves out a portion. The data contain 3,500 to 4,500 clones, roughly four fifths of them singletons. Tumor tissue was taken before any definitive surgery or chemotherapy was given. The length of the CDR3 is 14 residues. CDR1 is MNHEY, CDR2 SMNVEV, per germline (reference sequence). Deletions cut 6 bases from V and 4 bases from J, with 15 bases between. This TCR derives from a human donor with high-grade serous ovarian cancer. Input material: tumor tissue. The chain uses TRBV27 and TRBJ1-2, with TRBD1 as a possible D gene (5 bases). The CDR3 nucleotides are TGTGCCAGCAGCCCACGGGGGGGAGGCTATGGCTACACCTTC. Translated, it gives CASSPRGGGYGYTF.